The source of this TCR beta chain is a study of OX40 agonist ivuxolimab in advanced cancers. Overall study: Intravenous ivuxolimab was administered to patients every 2 weeks at 0.01 to 10 mg/kg. Points from the study as a whole: Clonal expansion by week 6 occurred in CD4+ and CD8+ blood T cells (at 0.1 to 3.0 mg/kg). Expanded clones tended on average to be more numerous among CD8+ T cells than CD4+.

Regarding this clone: Its target is not known.

Trimming shortened V by 6 bases and J by 3 bases, and 18 bases separated the two germline ends. CDR3 length: 15 residues. Germline loops: CDR1 MNHEY, CDR2 SVGAGI. The table came from immunoSEQ multiplex PCR; TCRdb's copy has only in-frame clones and leaves some out. The sample shows almost 70,000 clones, 70% to 90% of them seen only once. This TCR came from an adult with an advanced solid tumor such as melanoma, head and neck, liver or kidney cancer. The chain is built from TRBV6-5 and TRBJ2-7; D is perhaps TRBD2 (6 bases). Sequencing used CD4+ or CD8+ T cells sorted from blood, obtained in a trial of the OX40 agonist ivuxolimab. Here the CDR3 DNA reads TGTGCCAGCAGCCCCAGCGGAGGGGCTAACTACGAGCAGTACTTC. Protein product: CASSPSGGANYEQYF.